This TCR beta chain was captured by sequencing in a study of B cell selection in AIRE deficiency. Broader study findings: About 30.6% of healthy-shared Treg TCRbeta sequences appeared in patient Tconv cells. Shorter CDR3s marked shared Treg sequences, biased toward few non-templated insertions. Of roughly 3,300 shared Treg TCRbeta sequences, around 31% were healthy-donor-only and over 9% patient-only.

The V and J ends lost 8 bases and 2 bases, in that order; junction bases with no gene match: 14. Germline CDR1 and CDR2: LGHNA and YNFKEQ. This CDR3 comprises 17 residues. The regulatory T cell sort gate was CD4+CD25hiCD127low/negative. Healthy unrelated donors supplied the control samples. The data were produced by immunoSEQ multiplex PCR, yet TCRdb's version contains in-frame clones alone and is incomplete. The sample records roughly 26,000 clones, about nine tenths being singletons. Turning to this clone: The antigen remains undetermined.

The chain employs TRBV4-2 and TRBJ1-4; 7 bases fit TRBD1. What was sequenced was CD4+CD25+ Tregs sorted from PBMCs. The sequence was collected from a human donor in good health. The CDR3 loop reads CASSPAGGGLTNEKLFF. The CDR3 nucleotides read TGTGCCAGCTCCCCGGCAGGGGGTGGTTTGACTAATGAAAAACTGTTTTTT.